This T cell receptor (beta chain) was recovered during a study of blood T cell repertoires in COVID-19. As originally analysed: Using reference gene primer amplification, nucleated cell counts were estimated. Measured with immunoSEQ multiplex PCR; TCRdb has only the in-frame clones, and not every one. V, J and clone size are taken as reported in that table, and D and trimming were inferred from the DNA itself. The sample has about 300,000 clones; roughly 86% are singletons. V gave up 0 bases and J gave up 10 bases; unmatched junction bases: 5. Germline V CDR1 and CDR2: SGHNT, YYREEE (reference sequence). CDR3 length equals 13 residues.

This rearrangement joins TRBV5-4 to TRBJ1-2; 8 bases are shared with TRBD1. The source material was peripheral blood. This receptor was identified in a woman aged 30 to 39 with COVID-19, enrolled during active disease. The CDR3 bases are TGTGCCAGCAGCTTGGTGGGACAGGACTCCTACACCTTC. It yields the protein CASSLVGQDSYTF.